Shown below are 15 T cell receptor beta chains from a single sample sequenced in a study of blood T cells in healthy people across ages. A J-beta primer mix and a sample-barcoded 5' primer were used in a second PCR of roughly 6 to 11 cycles. TCRdb itself ran the 5' RACE reads through MiXCR, one entry per CDR3 protein. Among fewer than 2,000,000 distinct CDR3 sequences listed, roughly 30% were seen once. Sequenced material: blood. These TCRs come from a woman in her 30s in good health.

V is TRBV20-1 and J is TRBJ1-1; D is possibly TRBD1 (5 bases). This CDR3 region has 15 residues. Germline-derived CDR1 and CDR2 are DFQATT and SNEGSKA (reference sequence). Trimming removed 2 bases at V and 1 base at J, with 14 bases between. CDR3 bases: TGCAGTGCTAGACCCCTCAAGGGGAAGAACACTGAAGCTTTCTTT. It translates to CSARPLKGKNTEAFF.

The rearrangement joins TRBV24-1 to TRBJ2-1; 10 bases match TRBD2. The CDR3 sequence is 15 residues long. In germline, CDR1 is KGHDR, CDR2 SFDVKD. The J segment lost 0 bases and the V segment lost 8 bases, leaving 3 bases of the junction unmatched. CDR3: CATTSGRGSYNEQFF. The CDR3 DNA is TGTGCCACCACTAGCGGGAGAGGCTCCTACAATGAGCAGTTCTTC.

This chain connects TRBV12-3 or TRBV12-4 to TRBJ2-1; D gene unclear. V was pared by 6 bases and J by 3 bases, with 21 bases between. CDR3 length equals 17 residues. The CDR3 coding sequence is TGTGCCAGCAGCCCATCCCAAGAACTTACTATCTACAATGAGCAGTTCTTC. Amino acids: CASSPSQELTIYNEQFF.

Remarks on this clonotype: A read error may account for a junction end that differs from germline. The chain has TRBV4-1 and TRBJ2-7; 8 bases line up with TRBD2. Per germline, CDR1 MGHRA and CDR2 YSYEKL. The CDR3 runs 16 residues. DNA for the CDR3: TGCGCCCGCAGCCCCACAGGCACTAGCGGAAATTACGAGCAGTACTTC. It encodes CARSPTGTSGNYEQYF.

This chain uses TRBV4-1 with TRBJ1-4; 11 bases map to TRBD1. After removal of 3 bases from V and 8 bases from J, the junction contained 14 bases not matched to a gene. Germline loops: CDR1 MGHRA, CDR2 YSYEKL. The length of the CDR3 is 18 residues. The CDR3 DNA reads TGCGCCAGCAGCCAGGGAGGACAGGGGGCGCGAGTTTGGGAAAAACTGTTTTTT. Translation: CASSQGGQGARVWEKLFF.

V gene TRBV29-1 combines with J gene TRBJ1-1; no clear D gene. With 7 bases removed from V and 10 bases from J, the gap between germline ends came to 16 bases. The CDR3 extends over 11 amino acids. Germline CDR1 is SQVTM and CDR2 is ANQGSEA. The CDR3 nucleotides are TGCAGCGCCTCTATGGGATGGGTAGCTTTCTTT. This sequence encodes CSASMGWVAFF.

The chain carries TRBV2 and TRBJ2-2; the D call may be TRBD1 or TRBD2 (5 bases each). This CDR3 spans 15 amino acids. CDR1 SNHLY and CDR2 FYNNEI come from the germline V gene. The V end was cut by 4 bases, the J end by 4 bases, with 13 bases between. The CDR3 spells CASSGWDPRTGELFF. In DNA form, the CDR3 reads TGTGCCAGCAGTGGATGGGACCCCCGCACCGGGGAGCTGTTTTTT.

The CDR3 sequence is CAWSPQGPYGYTF. The CDR3 nucleotides read TGTGCCTGGAGTCCCCAGGGGCCCTATGGCTACACCTTC. The J gene is TRBJ1-2, the V gene TRBV30; D may be TRBD1 (6 bases). The length of the CDR3 is 13 residues. CDR1 and CDR2 (germline): GTSNPN, SVGIG (reference sequence). V was cut by 2 bases and J by 4 bases, with 11 bases left in between.

The chain joins TRBV10-3 to TRBJ1-2, with TRBD1 as a possible D gene (5 bases). From germline, CDR1 is ENHRY and CDR2 SYGVKD. This CDR3 is built from 15 residues. V lost 0 bases and J 5 bases, leaving 13 bases between the germline ends. CDR3 region: CAISESRDGQYGYTF. CDR3 bases: TGTGCCATCAGTGAGTCGCGGGACGGGCAGTATGGCTACACCTTC.

V usage is TRBV2 and J usage is TRBJ1-2, with 7 bases lining up with TRBD1. The trim removed 9 bases at V and 4 bases at J, leaving 17 bases unmatched. The CDR3 totals 16 residues. The germline V gene has CDR1 SNHLY and CDR2 FYNNEI. The CDR3 DNA follows: TGTGCCAGTAGCCAAGGGGGCCAGGGGCCTTTCTATGGCTACACCTTC. Encoded protein: CASSQGGQGPFYGYTF.

This CDR3 is CASSSFGTASMNTEAFF. CDR3 DNA: TGCGCCAGCAGCTCGTTCGGGACAGCTTCAATGAACACTGAAGCTTTCTTT. The V call is TRBV5-1, the J call TRBJ1-1; 7 bases fit TRBD1. The CDR3 loop spans 17 amino acids. CDR1 SGHRS and CDR2 YFSETQ come from the germline V gene. Unmatched junction bases numbered 11, after V lost 3 bases and J lost 0 bases.

This clonotype occurred a few times. The rearrangement links TRBV5-1 to TRBJ2-1; 9 nucleotides match TRBD2. Germline V CDR1 and CDR2: SGHRS, YFSETQ. Trimming removed 4 bases from V and 5 bases from J; junction bases left unmatched: 25. The CDR3 has 21 amino acids. CDR3 in DNA: TGCGCCAGCAGCCCTATGGCTAGCGGGGTGCCCCAAGCGGGGAAAAACAATGAGCAGTTCTTC. Its translation: CASSPMASGVPQAGKNNEQFF.

This chain links TRBV20-1 with TRBJ1-4, with D possibly matching TRBD1 (5 bases). Trimming pared 4 bases from V and 11 bases from J, leaving 14 bases between. This CDR3 is built from 12 residues. The germline V gene encodes CDR1 DFQATT and CDR2 SNEGSKA (reference sequence). This chain's CDR3 is CSATSREGKLFF. For the CDR3, the DNA is TGCAGTGCTACGTCCAGGGAGGGGAAACTGTTTTTT.

The chain couples TRBV28 to TRBJ1-6; D may be TRBD1 (5 bases). The V end was cut by 10 bases, the J end by 13 bases, with 8 bases between. This CDR3 has 9 amino acids. Germline V CDR1 and CDR2: MDHEN, SYDVKM. DNA of the CDR3: TGTGCCACTGGGGGTCCCCTCCACTTT. It is translated as CATGGPLHF.

The table lists this clonotype with many counts. V and J are TRBV6-1 and TRBJ2-1; TRBD2 matches at 9 bases. The ends lost 4 bases at V and 2 bases at J; junction bases unmatched: 3. Germline CDR1 MNHNS, CDR2 SASEGT. This CDR3 spans 15 amino acids. Here the CDR3 DNA reads TGTGCCAGCAGTGTGGAGCGGGGGGCCTACAATGAGCAGTTCTTC. Translating it yields CASSVERGAYNEQFF.